These T cell receptor beta chains were read from a single sample in a study of blood T cells in healthy people across ages. TCRdb reprocessed the 5' RACE reads via MiXCR and lists one record per CDR3 protein. The repertoire consists of around 820,000 distinct CDR3 sequences, with approximately 25% occurring once and the leading ten covering under 4.5%. These data also formed part of another study, on T cells of mothers and their children.

The specimen sequenced was blood. The receptors shown here come from a boy aged 5-17 years in good health. Each CDR3 is given with its conserved first and last residue. The D gene is left open where the match is weak. Size values are once, few and many counts, or a class for expanded clones, and some rows have none.

j_call clone_size d_call v_call cdr3_length cdr3_nt cdr3_aa
TRBJ2-7 - TRBD1 TRBV28 12 TGTGCCAGCAGTCCACAGGGGTTGGAGCAGTACTTC CASSPQGLEQYF
TRBJ1-4 - - TRBV5-1 15 TGCGCCAGCAGCTGGGGGGGTTTAACTAATGAAAAACTGTTTTTT CASSWGGLTNEKLFF
TRBJ2-7 few TRBD2 TRBV4-3 17 TGCGCCAGCAGCCACGGGCCACTAGCGGGAGGGGTTTACGAGCAGTACTTC CASSHGPLAGGVYEQYF
TRBJ2-1 few - TRBV4-3 17 TGCGCCAGCAGCCAAGCGAATCCCGGGACACCCTACAATGAGCAGTTCTTC CASSQANPGTPYNEQFF
TRBJ2-7 - TRBD2 TRBV28 14 TGTGCCAGCAGTTTGTATAGCGGGGGCCACGAGCAGTACTTC CASSLYSGGHEQYF
TRBJ2-5 - - TRBV29-1 14 TGCAGCTCCGAAGGGCCGGGAGAGATGGAGACCCAGTACTTC CSSEGPGEMETQYF
TRBJ1-2 - - TRBV2 10 TGTGCCAGCAGTGAATGGGGATCCACCTTC CASSEWGSTF
TRBJ1-4 - - TRBV5-1 15 TGCGCCAGCAGTGCAGACTTGACAACTAATGAAAAACTGTTTTTT CASSADLTTNEKLFF
TRBJ1-3 - - TRBV6-5 18 TGTGCCAGCAGGACACAGGGCCAGGGAGTCTTCTCTGGAAACACCATATATTTT CASRTQGQGVFSGNTIYF
TRBJ1-2 - TRBD1 TRBV20-1 18 TGCAGTGCTAGAGAATCGTGGAGGACAGGGGCGGTGGGGTATGGCTACACCTTC CSARESWRTGAVGYGYTF
TRBJ2-3 many - TRBV7-2 15 TGTGCCAGCAGTTTAGGCAGGGGGGGCACAGATACGCAGTATTTT CASSLGRGGTDTQYF
TRBJ1-4 few TRBD1 TRBV5-1 16 TGCGCCAGCAGCTTGGCCCCCGGGACAGTTAATGAAAAACTGTTTTTT CASSLAPGTVNEKLFF
TRBJ1-1 - - TRBV12-5 16 TGTGCTAGTGGTTTATTCACAGGGCCGAGGGGCACTGAAGCTTTCTTT CASGLFTGPRGTEAFF
TRBJ1-2 few TRBD1 TRBV7-9 15 TGTGCCAGCAGCTCGCCCCGGGACAGCAACTATGGCTACACCTTC CASSSPRDSNYGYTF
TRBJ2-1 few - TRBV29-1 15 TGCAGCGTTGAGGCCCCCACATACTCCTACAATGAGCAGTTCTTC CSVEAPTYSYNEQFF
TRBJ2-5 - TRBD1 TRBV2 14 TGTGCCAGCAGCCCTAAGACAGGGTTGGAGACCCAGTACTTC CASSPKTGLETQYF
TRBJ2-5 - - TRBV29-1 14 TGCAGCGCCATTCTAGCGACCTACGAAGAGACCCAGTACTTC CSAILATYEETQYF
TRBJ2-7 - TRBD2 TRBV18 15 TGTGCCAGCTCACCGCTCCTAGCGGGTCACTACGAGCAGTACTTC CASSPLLAGHYEQYF
TRBJ1-1 - TRBD1 TRBV12-5 16 TGTGCTAGTGGTTTGAGTCTGACAGGGAAGAACACTGAAGCTTTCTTT CASGLSLTGKNTEAFF
TRBJ2-5 - TRBD2 TRBV29-1 13 TGCAGCTCACTGGGGGGGGGAAAAGAGACCCAGTACTTC CSSLGGGKETQYF
TRBJ1-2 - - TRBV13 18 TGTGCCAGCAGCTTATTGTCCTGGGAAGGGGCGTCCAACTATGGCTACACCTTC CASSLLSWEGASNYGYTF
TRBJ2-7 - - TRBV28 16 TGTGCCAGCAGTTTATATGCGGGGTGGCCTTCCTACGAGCAGTACTTC CASSLYAGWPSYEQYF
TRBJ2-7 few - TRBV5-1 14 TGCGCCAGCAGCTTGGGGACTAACTACTACGAGCAGTACTTC CASSLGTNYYEQYF
TRBJ2-2 - TRBD1 TRBV28 15 TGTGCCAGCAGTTGGACAGGGACGAACACCGGGGAGCTGTTCTTT CASSWTGTNTGELFF
TRBJ2-7 - - TRBV3-1 13 TGTGCCAGCAGCCAATTTTCGGGTCACGAGCAGTACTTC CASSQFSGHEQYF
TRBJ2-1 - TRBD2 TRBV12-3/TRBV12-4 14 TGTGCCAGCAGTACCTACGCCGGGGGGGATGAGCAGTTCTTC CASSTYAGGDEQFF
TRBJ2-5 few TRBD2 TRBV2 15 TGTGCCAGTAACAGGGCGGGAGGGCTCCAAGAGACCCAGTACTTC CASNRAGGLQETQYF
TRBJ2-7 - - TRBV7-9 12 TGTGCCAGCAGCCCAATGTCCTACGAGCAGTACTTC CASSPMSYEQYF
TRBJ2-1 - - TRBV19 16 TGTGCCAGCAGTAAAGGGCAGGGGGGCACTTACAATGAGCAGTTCTTC CASSKGQGGTYNEQFF
TRBJ2-1 - - TRBV5-1 16 TGCGCCAGCAGCTTGGTCCGACTGACCCAGGGCAATGAGCAGTTCTTC CASSLVRLTQGNEQFF
TRBJ1-1 - - TRBV12-3/TRBV12-4 13 TGTGCCAGCAGTGAATTCTGGAACACTGAAGCTTTCTTT CASSEFWNTEAFF